A selection of T cell receptor beta chains follows, all from one sample in a study of graft-versus-host responses after intestinal transplantation. These receptors have no known antigen. The assay was immunoSEQ multiplex PCR, and TCRdb's table has in-frame clones only and misses some. This sample carries fewer than 65,000 clones, 80% to 90% of them seen once, and the ten largest clones take approximately 0.6%. The sequenced sample was unstimulated CD4+ T cells sorted from spleen or lymph node cells, obtained before transplant. Source of these receptors: a human donor who was the organ donor for an intestinal transplant. CDR3s include the opening cysteine and the closing phenylalanine or tryptophan. The D gene is left open where the match is weak. Clone size, where shown, is once, few, many, or a class for clones that have expanded.

j_call d_call v_call clone_size cdr3_nt cdr3_aa
TRBJ2-1 TRBD2 TRBV28 - TGTGCCAGCAGTCTGGTCAGCGGGAGAGTAGGCAATGAGCAGTTCTTC CASSLVSGRVGNEQFF
TRBJ2-2 - TRBV2 - TGTGCCAGACGACGCGGTTCCCGGTCCACCGGGGAGCTGTTTTTT CARRRGSRSTGELFF
TRBJ2-4 TRBD2 TRBV19 - TGTGCCAGTAGTCCCCCGGGAGGAAACATTCAGTACTTC CASSPPGGNIQYF
TRBJ1-4 - TRBV2 - TGTGCCAGCAGTGGCGGGGGACTTAATGAAAAACTGTTTTTT CASSGGGLNEKLFF
TRBJ2-6 - TRBV28 - TGTGCCAGCCGGGGTTCTGGGGCCAACGTCCTGACTTTC CASRGSGANVLTF
TRBJ2-1 TRBD2 TRBV25-1 - TGTGCCAGCAGTGAATATTCAGTAGCGGGAGGCAATGAGCAGTTCTTC CASSEYSVAGGNEQFF
TRBJ2-5 TRBD2 TRBV7-2 - TGTGCCAGCAGGGGATCCGGGACTAGCGGGAGGTGGTGGGAGACCCAGTACTTC CASRGSGTSGRWWETQYF
TRBJ1-3 TRBD1 TRBV5-1 - TGCGCCAGCAGCTTTGACAGGGGGGACACCATATATTTT CASSFDRGDTIYF
TRBJ2-1 - TRBV10-3 once TGTGCCATCAGGGGGAGATCTTACAATGAGCAGTTCTTC CAIRGRSYNEQFF
TRBJ2-7 TRBD1 TRBV4-2 - TGTGCCAGCAGACGGGGACAGGGGTGGGACGAGCAGTACTTC CASRRGQGWDEQYF
TRBJ2-7 TRBD2 TRBV28 - TGTGCCAGCCACACTACAGCGGGAGAGGAGTACTTC CASHTTAGEEYF
TRBJ2-7 TRBD2 TRBV14 - TGTGCCAGCAGCCAAGTAGCGGGGAACGAGCAGTACTTC CASSQVAGNEQYF
TRBJ2-2 TRBD1 TRBV19 - TGTGCCAGTTCTCGGACAGGGGTTGCCGGGGAGCTGTTTTTT CASSRTGVAGELFF
TRBJ2-7 TRBD2 TRBV28 few TGTGCCAGCAGTTTATCTAGCGGGAGTTTGAGGTCCTACGAGCAGTACTTC CASSLSSGSLRSYEQYF
TRBJ1-1 TRBD1 TRBV18 - TGTGCCAGCTCAGTAACCGGGACAGTGAACACTGAAGCTTTCTTT CASSVTGTVNTEAFF
TRBJ1-1 - TRBV27 - TGTGCCAGCAGTCACACACACCCCAGGGGCCCCCTCCCTGAAGCTTTCTTT CASSHTHPRGPLPEAFF
TRBJ2-7 TRBD1 TRBV28 - TGTGCCAGCAGTTTATCCCCGGACAGGGTAAGAGGACCCTACGAGCAGTACTTC CASSLSPDRVRGPYEQYF
TRBJ1-2 TRBD1 TRBV2 - TGTGCCAGCAGTGAAGCGAGACAGGGGAACACCTTC CASSEARQGNTF
TRBJ2-4 - TRBV4-1 - TGCGCCAGCAGCCAAGCGCATTCAGGCGGAGGAGGGAACATTCAGTACTTC CASSQAHSGGGGNIQYF
TRBJ1-1 - TRBV2 - TGTGCCAGCAATCTGCGTCATCTATCCCCTGTCACTGAAGCTTTCTTT CASNLRHLSPVTEAFF
TRBJ1-5 - TRBV19 - TGTGCCAGTAGTGCCGGACCTGGGGCCTATAGCAATCAGCCCCAGCATTTT CASSAGPGAYSNQPQHF
TRBJ2-1 - TRBV6-5 - TGTGCCAGCAGTTACTCGCCCACGGGCTACAATGAGCAGTTCTTC CASSYSPTGYNEQFF
TRBJ1-5 TRBD1 TRBV2 - TGTGCCAGCAAAAACACACAGGGGCAGCCCCAGCATTTT CASKNTQGQPQHF
TRBJ2-7 TRBD1 TRBV7-8 - TGTGCCAGCAGCTTGGGACAGGGGGTTATGCACGAGCAGTACTTC CASSLGQGVMHEQYF
TRBJ2-1 - TRBV28 - TGTGCCAGCGGTACTAGTGCAGGATCCTACAATGAGCAGTTCTTC CASGTSAGSYNEQFF
TRBJ1-2 - TRBV15 - TGTGCCACCAGCAGAGATGACAGTCCTCGGGCGCCCTATGGCTACACCTTC CATSRDDSPRAPYGYTF
TRBJ2-7 - TRBV11-2 - TGTGCCAGCAGCTTCGGCAGGGAGCAGTACTTC CASSFGREQYF
TRBJ2-1 TRBD2 TRBV4-2 - TGTGCCAGCAGCCAAGGAACTAGCGGAGCGGATTACAATGAGCAGTTCTTC CASSQGTSGADYNEQFF
TRBJ1-2 - TRBV30 - TGTGCCTGGAGTTTGACGAGGCAGGGAAGCTACACCTTC CAWSLTRQGSYTF
TRBJ1-2 - TRBV7-3 - TGTGCCAGCAGCATTTCGCCGGGGATAGAGGGCTACACCTTC CASSISPGIEGYTF
TRBJ2-5 - TRBV2 - TGTGCCAGCCGGGGGTACCAAGAGACCCAGTACTTC CASRGYQETQYF
TRBJ2-1 - TRBV6-1 - TGTGCCAGCAGTGAATTATACAATGAGCAGTTCTTC CASSELYNEQFF
TRBJ2-3 TRBD2 TRBV5-8 - TGTGCCAGCAGCTTGGGGACCTCTAGCGGGGCCAGCACAGATACGCAGTATTTT CASSLGTSSGASTDTQYF
TRBJ2-5 - TRBV30 - TGTGCCTGGACCTCGGGGGAGACCCAGTACTTC CAWTSGETQYF
TRBJ2-7 TRBD1 TRBV18 - TGTGCCAGCTCACCACCAGGTGACAGGGCCTACGAGCAGTACTTC CASSPPGDRAYEQYF
TRBJ2-7 - TRBV6-1 - TGTGCCAGCAGTGCAGCGACTAGACGCGACCGTGGCGAGCAGTACTTC CASSAATRRDRGEQYF